One TCR beta chain is described in this entry. This specimen comes from a study of blood T cell repertoires in COVID-19. Study details: Material from acute and convalescent COVID-19 was sourced from the United States, Italy and Spain. T cells, B-cell-depleted T cells, or PBMCs provided the cDNA or gDNA that served as material.

This CDR3 spans 14 amino acids. Trimming shortened V by 5 bases and J by 0 bases, and 11 bases separated the two germline ends. CDR1 MNHEY and CDR2 SMNVEV come from the germline V gene (reference sequence). Original handling: Scientists estimated how many nucleated cells there were by amplifying reference gene primers. The assay was immunoSEQ multiplex PCR, and TCRdb's table has in-frame clones only and misses some. V, J and clone size are those of that table, while D and trimming were read from the DNA. The sample lists tens of thousands of clones, about 80% occurring once. The sequence was collected from a man aged 80 or over with active COVID-19. The sample consisted of peripheral blood. The chain joins TRBV27 to TRBJ2-7; TRBD1 might be the D (5 bases). Here the CDR3 DNA reads TGTGCCAGCAGTCTGCGACAGAGCTCCTACGAGCAGTACTTC. This encodes CASSLRQSSYEQYF.